The source of this T cell receptor beta chain is a study of blood T cell repertoires in COVID-19 (dated by TCRdb to 2020 to 2021). Background for the entire study: Samples from collaborators originated in the United States, Italy and Spain and spanned both the acute and convalescent phases of COVID-19. The prospective study material was composed of cDNA or gDNA derived from T cells, B-cell-depleted T cells, or PBMCs. Where available, HLA class I and class II types were obtained from metadata supplied by the sample provider rather than from assay-based typing. The dataset comprised deeply sampled blood TCRbeta repertoires from subjects exposed to, actively infected with, or recovered from COVID-19. The sample metadata nearly always contained a de-identified subject ID, COVID-19 status, age in years and sex. The repertoires were made available in a free public database intended to serve as a resource for research on the immune response to SARS-CoV-2. The samples were drawn from the first 160 participants of the ongoing ImmuneRACE study and from about 1,200 subjects provided by 6 global collaborators. Broader findings and caveats from the paper: How much clinical and demographic metadata was included differed by source and by participant, and the metadata was provided uncurated.

As to this clone: No cognate antigen has been identified for it. Per-nucleotide qualities are absent, and no much larger clonotype sits a single base away.

One collaborating source in Seattle enrolled patients while the patients were actively infected and followed the patients over time throughout the course of disease. Collaborating institutions collected whole blood in K2EDTA tubes following their own protocols. For TCRbeta analysis, collaborator samples were shipped as frozen whole blood, as isolated PBMCs, or as DNA extracted from either sample type. The immunoSEQ Assay, a bias-controlled multiplex PCR, was used to amplify TCRbeta CDR3 regions from genomic DNA. In the source study's methods: The number of nucleated cells in each sample was estimated from the amplification of reference gene primers within the assay. To quantify the absolute abundance of each unique TCRbeta CDR3 rearrangement, sequence reads were collapsed and filtered. For each sample, productive Simpson clonality was calculated as the square root of Simpson's diversity index across productive rearrangements. The table comes from immuneACCESS by way of TCRdb, which keeps in-frame sequences with V and J called. Part of the clones is missing from these tables; in studies checked, under half for an unresolved V gene and the rest for unknown reasons. The V and J calls and clone size were taken over from that table, and D and trimming were inferred from the DNA. Counted in this sample were more than 200,000 clones; 85% to 90% of them appeared once. The leading ten clones occupy roughly 10% of the sample.

Trimming at the junction amounts to 4 bases on V and 5 bases on J, and the germline ends lie 14 bases apart. From the cysteine up to the phenylalanine, the CDR3 has a length of 13 residues. The entry retains the CDR3 DNA only, 39 bases that are in frame from base 1. CDR1 is given as GTSNPN and CDR2 as SVGIG, both from the germline V gene (reference sequence). The chain links TRBV30 with TRBJ1-1; no D gene is confidently identified. The TCR sequence derives from a woman aged 50 to 60 with COVID-19, enrolled during active disease. Material: peripheral blood. Here is the DNA: TGTGCCTGGATTATGGGGAGATGGACTGAAGCTTTCTTT. Translated, this gives CAWIMGRWTEAFF.